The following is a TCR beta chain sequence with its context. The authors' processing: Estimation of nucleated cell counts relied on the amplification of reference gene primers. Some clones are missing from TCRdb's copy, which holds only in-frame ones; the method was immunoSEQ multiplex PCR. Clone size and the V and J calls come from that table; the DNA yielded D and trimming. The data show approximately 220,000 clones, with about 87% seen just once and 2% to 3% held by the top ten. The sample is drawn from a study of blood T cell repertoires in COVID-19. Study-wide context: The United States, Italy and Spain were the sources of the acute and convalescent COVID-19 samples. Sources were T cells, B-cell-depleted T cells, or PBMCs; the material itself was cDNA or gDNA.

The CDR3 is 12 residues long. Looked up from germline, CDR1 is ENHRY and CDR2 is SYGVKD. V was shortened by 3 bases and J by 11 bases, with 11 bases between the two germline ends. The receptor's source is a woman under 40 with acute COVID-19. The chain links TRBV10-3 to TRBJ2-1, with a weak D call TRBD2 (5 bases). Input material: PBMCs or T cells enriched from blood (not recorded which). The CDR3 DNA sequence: TGTGCCATCAGTGATCTAGTAGCGCAGCAGTTCTTC. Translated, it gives CAISDLVAQQFF.